This section outlines one T cell receptor beta chain sequence together with its context. This sample was included in a study of blood T cell repertoires in COVID-19. Germline CDR1 and CDR2: GTSNPN and SVGIG (reference sequence). This CDR3 has 14 residues. V shed 3 bases and J shed 0 bases, with 9 bases lying between them. Sequencing was performed with immunoSEQ multiplex PCR; in TCRdb, only in-frame clones are kept and a portion is missing. The repertoire has approximately 380,000 clones, roughly 85% of them found once; the top ten carry approximately 3.7%. The sequenced sample was peripheral blood. This chain links TRBV30 with TRBJ1-3; D not resolved. This TCR was recovered from a woman aged 18-30 years with acute or convalescent COVID-19. The CDR3 coding sequence is TGTGCCTGGAGCATCGGGGTCTCTGGAAACACCATATATTTT. It translates to CAWSIGVSGNTIYF.